This passage covers 27 T cell receptor beta chains from one sample sequenced in a study of blood T cell repertoires in COVID-19. Method: immunoSEQ multiplex PCR; TCRdb's copy keeps in-frame clones and lacks some. Among about 150,000 clones listed, around 87% were seen once. The sample comprised peripheral blood. Receptors were obtained from a woman in her 50s with active or convalescent COVID-19.

DNA for the CDR3: TGTGCCAGCAGTTACTCGATAGCGGGTGGCTCCTACGAGCAGTACTTC. Protein sequence: CASSYSIAGGSYEQYF. The rearrangement links TRBV6-2 or TRBV6-3 to TRBJ2-7, with 7 positions matching TRBD2. V shed 0 bases, J shed 0 bases, and the junction held 5 bases outside the gene matches. The CDR3 spans 16 residues. Germline CDR1 reads MNHEY; CDR2 reads SVGEGT.

This chain joins TRBV2 and TRBJ2-5; D might be TRBD1 (5 bases). This CDR3 is built from 14 residues. Germline CDR1 and CDR2: SNHLY and FYNNEI. V was pared by 6 bases and J by 2 bases, with 13 bases between. The CDR3 coding sequence is TGTGCCAGCAGCCTCGGACACTTACAAGAGACCCAGTACTTC. This codes for CASSLGHLQETQYF.

The chain links TRBV10-2 to TRBJ1-5, with 9 bases that match TRBD1. The CDR3 sequence is 18 residues long. V shed 2 bases and J 6 bases; nucleotides not matched to a gene: 14. Germline V gene data show CDR1 as WSHSY and CDR2 as SAAADI. Here the CDR3 reads CASSERGDRDPPGQPQHF. The CDR3 DNA sequence: TGCGCCAGCAGTGAGCGGGGGGACAGGGATCCCCCAGGTCAGCCCCAGCATTTT.

This chain joins TRBV6-2 or TRBV6-3 and TRBJ1-2; no clear D gene. Germline CDR1 is MNHEY and CDR2 is SVGEGT. V shed 5 bases and J shed 7 bases, with 11 bases lying between them. The CDR3 length is 12 residues. Written as DNA, the CDR3 is TGTGCCAGCAGTCTAAATAACGGTGGCTACACCTTC. This gives the protein CASSLNNGGYTF.

In DNA, the CDR3 is TGTGCCAGCAGTCGATACGCCCTGGACAGTAACACTGAAGCTTTCTTT. It specifies CASSRYALDSNTEAFF. This chain connects TRBV6-6 to TRBJ1-1; a weak D match, TRBD1 (6 bases). From germline, CDR1 is MNHNY and CDR2 SVGAGI (reference sequence). The CDR3 has 16 amino acids. V was clipped by 5 bases and J by 2 bases, with 18 bases between them.

The chain's CDR3 is CASSPGTVNTEAFF. The DNA of the CDR3 is TGTGCCAGCAGCCCTGGGACAGTGAACACTGAAGCTTTCTTT. The gene calls are TRBV7-2 and TRBJ1-1; 7 bases agree with TRBD1. This CDR3 is built from 14 residues. Germline V lookup: CDR1 SGHTA, CDR2 FQGNSA. Trimming removed 5 bases from V and 0 bases from J; junction bases left unmatched: 3.

The genes are TRBV9 and TRBJ2-5; TRBD2 is a possible D gene (5 bases). The CDR3 extends over 13 amino acids. V dropped 0 bases and J dropped 5 bases, with 8 bases sitting between them. CDR1 is SGDLS, CDR2 YYNGEE, per germline. The CDR3 DNA sequence: TGTGCCAGCAGCGTAGAAACGGGGGAGACCCAGTACTTC. It codes for CASSVETGETQYF.

This clone has just a few counts. The sample contains more than one DNA sequence encoding this CDR3. The chain uses TRBV14 and TRBJ1-2; D is undetermined. The V end was cut by 4 bases, the J end by 2 bases, with 8 bases between. Germline V CDR1 and CDR2: SGHDN, FVKESK. CDR3 size: 13 residues. CDR3 loop: CASSPAGNYGYTF. The CDR3 DNA is TGTGCCAGCAGCCCCGCCGGGAACTATGGCTACACCTTC.

The rearrangement joins TRBV2 to TRBJ2-5; D is perhaps TRBD2 (6 bases). V lost 8 bases and J lost 5, with 15 bases in between. The CDR3 is 13 amino acids. Germline V lookup: CDR1 SNHLY, CDR2 FYNNEI. Here the CDR3 DNA reads TGTGCCAGCGTGAGACGGGAGACGGAGACCCAGTACTTC. As protein: CASVRRETETQYF.

This clone was seen only a few times. The V call is TRBV5-1, the J call TRBJ2-2; possible D gene TRBD1, 6 bases. The length of the CDR3 is 17 residues. V was pared by 1 base and J by 4 bases, with 17 bases between. From germline, CDR1 is SGHRS and CDR2 YFSETQ. In DNA form, the CDR3 reads TGCGCCAGCAGCTTGTCCGTAGGCCGGACAGCCACCGGGGAGCTGTTTTTT. It specifies CASSLSVGRTATGELFF.

This clone was counted once. The chain combines TRBV28 with TRBJ2-1, with 7 bases aligning to TRBD2. The V gene's germline CDR1 is MDHEN and CDR2 SYDVKM. The CDR3 contains 12 residues. J gave up 9 bases and V 9 bases, and 8 bases lay outside the gene matches. CDR3: CASAGVAGEQFF. As DNA, the CDR3 is TGTGCCAGTGCGGGAGTAGCGGGTGAGCAGTTCTTC.

The rearrangement links TRBV29-1 to TRBJ1-2; D remains ambiguous. This CDR3 is built from 13 residues. CDR1 SQVTM and CDR2 ANQGSEA come from the germline V gene. With 4 bases removed from V and 0 bases from J, the gap between germline ends came to 9 bases. CDR3 in amino acids: CSVAESTNYGYTF. In DNA form, the CDR3 reads TGCAGCGTTGCAGAGTCTACTAACTATGGCTACACCTTC. Full variable domain (outside the CDR3, taken from reference TRBV29-1 and TRBJ1-2): SAVISQKPSRDICQRGTSLTIQCQVDSQVTMMFWYRQQPGQSLTLIATANQGSEATYESGFVIDKFPISRPNLTFSTLTVSNMSPEDSSIYLCSVAESTNYGYTFGSGTRLTVV.

This chain joins TRBV7-3 and TRBJ2-7, with 8 bases matching TRBD1. The germline V gene encodes CDR1 SGHTA and CDR2 FQGTGA. The CDR3 sequence is 14 residues long. Trimming at V came to 3 bases and at J to 5 bases, leaving 6 bases not matched to a gene. The CDR3: CASSFLGQGDEQYF. CDR3 nucleotides: TGTGCCAGCAGCTTCCTCGGACAGGGTGACGAGCAGTACTTC.

The J gene is TRBJ1-3, the V gene TRBV7-9; D is ambiguous. Trimming left V 5 bases short and J 9 bases short, with 14 bases between. The CDR3 covers 13 residues. From germline, CDR1 is SEHNR and CDR2 FQNEAQ (reference sequence). CDR3 loop: CASSEIPRSTIYF. The DNA for the CDR3 is TGTGCCAGCAGCGAAATCCCGAGGAGCACCATATATTTT.

The rearrangement links TRBV12-5 to TRBJ2-5; 7 nucleotides align to TRBD2. The V gene end was trimmed by 5 bases and the J gene end by 5 bases; junction bases not matched to a gene: 11. This CDR3 has 15 residues. Germline V lookup: CDR1 LGHNT, CDR2 FRNRAP. CDR3 in DNA: TGTGCTAGTGGTCCACGGGGGGACCACGGGGAGACCCAGTACTTC. Translation: CASGPRGDHGETQYF.

This chain uses TRBV10-2 with TRBJ1-1; D might be TRBD1 (6 bases). V lost 3 bases, J lost 10 bases, and 12 bases lay in between. Germline loops: CDR1 WSHSY, CDR2 SAAADI. This CDR3 spans 12 amino acids. CDR3 in amino acids: CASSEQGSRAFF. CDR3 coding DNA: TGCGCCAGCAGTGAACAGGGATCACGAGCTTTCTTT.

The chain joins TRBV5-5 to TRBJ2-6; TRBD2 matches at 9 bases. V lost 4 bases to trimming and J lost 2 bases; unmatched junction nucleotides: 16. The CDR3 extends over 20 amino acids. Germline CDR1 SGHKS, CDR2 YYEKEE (reference sequence). The CDR3 nucleotides read TGTGCCAGCAGCCAGATATTAGGTAGCGGGAGAGGCGCTGGGGCCAACGTCCTGACTTTC. Its protein is CASSQILGSGRGAGANVLTF.

The J gene is TRBJ1-1, the V gene TRBV20-1; D gene uncertain. CDR1 is DFQATT, CDR2 SNEGSKA, per germline (reference sequence). V was cut by 3 bases and J by 0 bases, with 8 bases left in between. This CDR3 comprises 13 residues. In nucleotides, the CDR3 is TGCAGTGCTAGTCGGAGGGTGAACACTGAAGCTTTCTTT. Its protein product is CSASRRVNTEAFF.

V gene TRBV28 combines with J gene TRBJ2-1, with D tentatively TRBD1 (5 bases). Between the trimmed V and J ends, which lost 3 bases and 4 bases, there was a span of 7 bases. Germline lookup yields CDR1 MDHEN and CDR2 SYDVKM. This CDR3 has 13 residues. The CDR3: CASSLGRYNEQFF. The CDR3 nucleotides read TGTGCCAGCAGTTTGGGGCGGTACAATGAGCAGTTCTTC.

V gene TRBV18 combines with J gene TRBJ2-2, with TRBD1 matching over 7 bases. Per germline, CDR1 KGHSH and CDR2 LQKENI. V lost 3 bases, J lost 7 bases, and 2 bases stayed unmatched. The length of the CDR3 is 13 residues. The DNA of the CDR3 is TGTGCCAGCTCACCGGGACAGATCGGGGAGCTGTTTTTT. The encoded protein is CASSPGQIGELFF.

The gene calls are TRBV19 and TRBJ2-7, with D possibly matching TRBD1 (6 bases). The germline V gene has CDR1 LNHDA and CDR2 SQIVND (reference sequence). Trimming shortened V by 5 bases and J by 5 bases, and 13 bases separated the two germline ends. The CDR3 loop spans 13 amino acids. CDR3 residues: CASSLTGLDEQYF. The CDR3 region has the DNA TGTGCCAGTAGTCTAACAGGGTTGGACGAGCAGTACTTC. The full variable domain, completed using reference TRBV19 and TRBJ2-7, is DGGITQSPKYLFRKEGQNVTLSCEQNLNHDAMYWYRQDPGQGLRLIYYSQIVNDFQKGDIAEGYSVSREKKESFPLTVTSAQKNPTAFYLCASSLTGLDEQYFGPGTRLTVT.

This clone was observed many times. This chain links TRBV4-1 with TRBJ1-1; TRBD1 aligns across 7 bases. Germline CDR1 MGHRA, CDR2 YSYEKL. The CDR3 has 14 residues. The junction had 6 bases not matched to a gene; V was cut back by 4 bases and J by 4 bases. CDR3 region: CASSPQSGGTEAFF. CDR3 DNA: TGCGCCAGCAGCCCCCAATCAGGGGGCACTGAAGCTTTCTTT.

V is TRBV11-2 and J is TRBJ1-2; 11 bases map to TRBD1. The germline CDR1 and CDR2 sequences are SGHAT and FQNNGV. The CDR3 is 15 residues long. The junction had 10 bases not matched to a gene; V was cut back by 5 bases and J by 8 bases. This CDR3 is CASSPRGGQGDGYTF. In DNA form, the CDR3 reads TGTGCCAGCAGCCCTAGAGGGGGACAGGGGGACGGCTACACCTTC.

This chain connects TRBV7-9 to TRBJ1-3; tentatively, D is TRBD1 (6 bases). V lost 5 bases to trimming and J lost 2 bases, with 16 bases between them. The CDR3 extends over 16 amino acids. Looked up from germline, CDR1 is SEHNR and CDR2 is FQNEAQ (reference sequence). The CDR3 DNA follows: TGTGCCAGCAGCCCAACAGGGTCCCACGCTGGAAACACCATATATTTT. The encoded protein is CASSPTGSHAGNTIYF.

The rearrangement links TRBV4-3 to TRBJ1-2; 9 positions agree with TRBD1. The J segment lost 11 bases and the V segment lost 0 bases, leaving 7 bases of the junction unmatched. Looked up from germline, CDR1 is LGHNA and CDR2 is YSLEER. The CDR3 spans 14 residues. The CDR3 region is CASSQEKGGTGYTF. The CDR3 DNA is TGCGCCAGCAGCCAAGAAAAGGGGGGGACAGGGTACACCTTC.

V and J are TRBV9 and TRBJ2-5; tentatively, D is TRBD1 (6 bases). The V and J ends lost 0 bases and 1 base respectively, with 10 bases between them. The germline V gene has CDR1 SGDLS and CDR2 YYNGEE. The CDR3 spans 15 residues. CDR3 sequence reads: CASSVVDRPQETQYF. As DNA, the CDR3 is TGTGCCAGCAGCGTAGTAGACAGGCCCCAAGAGACCCAGTACTTC. Variable domain in full (rest from reference TRBV9 and TRBJ2-5): DSGVTQTPKHLITATGQRVTLRCSPRSGDLSVYWYQQSLDQGLQFLIQYYNGEERAKGNILERFSAQQFPDLHSELNLSSLELGDSALYFCASSVVDRPQETQYFGPGTRLLVL.

The chain is built from TRBV3-1 (or the pseudogene TRBV3-2) and TRBJ1-1, with 7 bases that match TRBD1. CDR3 length equals 14 residues. Trimming at V came to 4 bases and at J to 1 base, leaving 3 bases not matched to a gene. Per germline, CDR1 LGHDT and CDR2 YNNKEL (reference sequence). The CDR3 is CASSPRQGNTEAFF. The CDR3, as DNA: TGTGCCAGCAGCCCGCGACAGGGGAACACTGAAGCTTTCTTT.